This T cell receptor beta chain is from a study of T cell changes during pregnancy in multiple sclerosis (dated by TCRdb to between 2017 and 2020). About the full investigation: The study looked at changes in the T cell repertoire across pregnancy in women with multiple sclerosis.

The library relied on the immunoSEQ multiplex PCR assay. Entries here come from immuneACCESS through TCRdb and include only in-frame sequences with V and J called. Some clones fail to appear in such tables; in the studies checked, an unresolved V gene covers under half of the shortfall, and the cause of the remainder is unknown. The sample table lists 70,000 to 75,000 clones, 90% to 95% of them with a count of one. Jointly, the top ten make up 2.1% of the sample. On this clone: What this receptor recognizes is not known. It has no much larger one-base neighbor in the sample; base qualities were not kept.

Source: peripheral blood, taken in the second trimester of pregnancy. The clonotype comes from a female donor in good health, enrolled as a control in a pregnancy study.

The CDR3 is CASSRGGRHNEQFF. At the DNA level, the sequence is TGTGCCAGCAGCCGGGGGGGGCGGCACAATGAGCAGTTCTTC. Rearrangement joined TRBV4-2 to TRBJ2-1; a weak D assignment points to TRBD2 (7 bases agree). V was cut back by 4 bases and J by 5 bases, leaving a gap of 12 bases between them. Per the germline V gene, LGHNA is the CDR1 and YNFKEQ is the CDR2. CDR3 length: 14 amino acids, cysteine to phenylalanine. Only the CDR3 region is kept as DNA, spanning 42 bases read in frame from base 1.